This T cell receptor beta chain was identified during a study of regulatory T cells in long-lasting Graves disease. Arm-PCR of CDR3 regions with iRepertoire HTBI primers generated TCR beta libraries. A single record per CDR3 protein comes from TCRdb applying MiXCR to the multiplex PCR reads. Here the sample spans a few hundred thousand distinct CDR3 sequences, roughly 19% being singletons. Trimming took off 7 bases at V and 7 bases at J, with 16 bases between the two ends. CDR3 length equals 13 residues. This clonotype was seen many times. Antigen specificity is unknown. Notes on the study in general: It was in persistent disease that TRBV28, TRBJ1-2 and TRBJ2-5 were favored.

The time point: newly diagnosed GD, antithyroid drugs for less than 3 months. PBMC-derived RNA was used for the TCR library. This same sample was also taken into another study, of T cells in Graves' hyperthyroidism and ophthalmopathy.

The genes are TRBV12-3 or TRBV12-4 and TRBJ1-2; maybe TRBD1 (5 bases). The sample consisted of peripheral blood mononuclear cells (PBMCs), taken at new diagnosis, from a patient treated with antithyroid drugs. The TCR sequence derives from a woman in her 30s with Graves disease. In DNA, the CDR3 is TGTGCCAGCAATTCGGGGGGAGTAAGTGGCTACACCTTC. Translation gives CASNSGGVSGYTF.